Below, 5 T cell receptor beta chains from the same sample are listed, as sequenced in a study of cytomegalovirus exposure and HLA in healthy donors. The study ran its PCR with 60 Vbeta and 13 Jbeta primers. Libraries were prepared by immunoSEQ multiplex PCR; TCRdb keeps only in-frame clonotypes and omits some of them. The sample's table shows about 200,000 clones. Sample: PBMCs. These TCRs come from a girl aged 2-15 years in good health and CMV-seropositive.

The chain uses TRBV28 and TRBJ2-7; possible D gene TRBD2, 6 bases. The germline gives CDR1 MDHEN, CDR2 SYDVKM. Trimming removed 7 bases from V and 3 bases from J, with 13 bases in between. The CDR3 is 13 amino acids. The CDR3 region has the DNA TGTGCCAGCAAGTGGGCGGGGTTCTACGAGCAGTACTTC. As protein: CASKWAGFYEQYF.

The rearrangement links TRBV30 to TRBJ2-2; no reliable D call. Germline CDR1 is GTSNPN and CDR2 is SVGIG (reference sequence). Trimming removed 4 bases from V and 6 bases from J, with 9 bases in between. CDR3 size: 12 residues. The CDR3 here is CAWTSDAGELFF. CDR3 nucleotides: TGTGCCTGGACTTCAGATGCCGGGGAGCTGTTTTTT.

This rearrangement joins TRBV4-1 to TRBJ1-2; 10 nucleotides match TRBD1. Germline loops: CDR1 MGHRA, CDR2 YSYEKL. The ends lost 2 bases at V and 2 bases at J; junction bases unmatched: 2. The CDR3 consists of 15 residues. The CDR3 nucleotides are TGCGCCAGCAGCCAACCGGGACAGGGGAACTATGGCTACACCTTC. This encodes CASSQPGQGNYGYTF.

This chain joins TRBV7-9 and TRBJ2-5; 8 bases align to TRBD2. J was trimmed by 5 bases and V by 5 bases; bases with no gene match: 4. This CDR3 has 13 residues. Germline V gives CDR1 SEHNR, CDR2 FQNEAQ (reference sequence). In nucleotides, the CDR3 is TGTGCCAGCAGCCTCAGCGGGAGTGAGACCCAGTACTTC. This sequence encodes CASSLSGSETQYF.

The chain has TRBV28 and TRBJ2-7; 8 bases line up with TRBD1. The germline V gene has CDR1 MDHEN and CDR2 SYDVKM. The CDR3 sequence is 13 residues long. The ends lost 7 bases at V and 7 bases at J; junction bases unmatched: 9. The CDR3 loop is CASMPRTGSEQYF. The DNA of the CDR3 is TGTGCCAGCATGCCCCGGACAGGGAGTGAGCAGTACTTC.